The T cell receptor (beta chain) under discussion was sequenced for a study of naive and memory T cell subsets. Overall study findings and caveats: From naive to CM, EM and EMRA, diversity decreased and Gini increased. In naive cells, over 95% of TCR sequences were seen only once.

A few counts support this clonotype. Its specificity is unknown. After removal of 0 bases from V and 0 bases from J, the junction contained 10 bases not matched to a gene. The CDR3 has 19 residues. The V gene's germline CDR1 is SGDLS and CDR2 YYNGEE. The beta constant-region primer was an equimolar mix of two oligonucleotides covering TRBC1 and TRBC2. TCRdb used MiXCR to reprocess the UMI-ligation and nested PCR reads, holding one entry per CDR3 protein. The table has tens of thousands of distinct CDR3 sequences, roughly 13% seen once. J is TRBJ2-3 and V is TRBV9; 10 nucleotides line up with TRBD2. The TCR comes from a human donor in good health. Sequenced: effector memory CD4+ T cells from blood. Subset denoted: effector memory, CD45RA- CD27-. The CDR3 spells CASSVVPSGSRSSTDTQYF. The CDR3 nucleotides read TGTGCCAGCAGCGTAGTCCCTAGCGGGAGTAGGAGCAGCACAGATACGCAGTATTTT.